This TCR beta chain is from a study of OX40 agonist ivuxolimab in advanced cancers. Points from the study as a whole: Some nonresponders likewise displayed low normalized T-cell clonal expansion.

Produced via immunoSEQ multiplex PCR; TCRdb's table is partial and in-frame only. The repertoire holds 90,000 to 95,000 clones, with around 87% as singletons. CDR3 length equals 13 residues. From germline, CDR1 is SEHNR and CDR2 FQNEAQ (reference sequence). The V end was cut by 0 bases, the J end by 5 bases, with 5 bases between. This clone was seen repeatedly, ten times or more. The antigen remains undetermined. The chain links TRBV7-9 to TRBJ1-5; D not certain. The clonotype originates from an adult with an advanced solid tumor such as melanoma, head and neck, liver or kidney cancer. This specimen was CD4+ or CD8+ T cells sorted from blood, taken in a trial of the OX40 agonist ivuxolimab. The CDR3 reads CASSLAAYQPQHF. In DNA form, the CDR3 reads TGTGCCAGCAGCTTAGCCGCCTATCAGCCCCAGCATTTT.